This T cell receptor (beta chain) was profiled in a study of tumor-infiltrating lymphocytes in oesophageal squamous cell carcinoma. TCRdb fed the PCR reads into MiXCR, producing one record per CDR3 protein. The sample records approximately 20,000 distinct CDR3 sequences, 35% to 45% being singletons. This CDR3 contains 13 residues. The V gene's germline CDR1 is SGHTA and CDR2 FQGTGA. The receptor was derived from a male donor with esophageal squamous cell carcinoma. V usage is TRBV7-3 and J usage is TRBJ2-1, with D possibly being TRBD2 (6 bases). The J call may be faulty, since TRBJ2-5 better matches the DNA end. Source material: esophageal tumor tissue. The CDR3 is CASSLAGPETQYF. As DNA, the CDR3 is TGTGCCAGCAGCCTTGCGGGGCCAGAGACCCAGTACTTC.